This TCR beta chain was documented in a study of T cells in tumors after PD-1 blockade. Study context: A subset received ongoing vismodegib 150 mg daily alongside anti-PD-1 therapy.

Profiling relied on immunoSEQ multiplex PCR, and the TCRdb table lists in-frame clones only, not all of them. In the table there are about 59,000 clones, roughly 78% of which are singletons. Per germline, CDR1 SGHVS and CDR2 FQNEAQ. V lost 6 bases and J 4 bases, leaving 19 bases between the germline ends. This CDR3 is built from 16 residues. This chain uses TRBV7-8 with TRBJ1-5, with D tentatively TRBD1 (5 bases). The sequencing used PBMCs, collected before anti-PD-1 treatment. The source of this sequence is a human donor with basal cell carcinoma. DNA of the CDR3: TGTGCCAGCAGTCCTGCAGGGTTATCTAGAAATCAGCCCCAGCATTTT. Its protein product is CASSPAGLSRNQPQHF.